This TCR beta chain was identified during a study of shared clonotypes between healthy human individuals. Findings and caveats of the study: The generation probabilities recorded for non-shared clonotypes fell below those of clonotypes shared by all four donors.

Splitting of each subset's genomic DNA was done evenly across several immunoSEQ plates. Under the authors' procedure: Quality scores were absent from the junction-only immunoSEQ sequences, so filtering differed. This table comes from immunoSEQ multiplex PCR, and its TCRdb copy is limited to in-frame clones, with some not included. D and trimming were read from the DNA, whereas the V and J calls and clone size are those reported in that table. The repertoire holds about 980,000 clones, with around 80% as singletons. A word on this clone: Its specificity is not known.

There are 15 residues in the CDR3. The J segment lost 2 bases and the V segment lost 3 bases, leaving 7 bases of the junction unmatched. Germline V gives CDR1 MNHNS, CDR2 SASEGT. The sample comprised memory CD4+ T cells sorted from blood. Subset in this sample: CD45RA-negative fraction. This TCR derives from a man aged 18 to 30 in good health. The V and J genes are TRBV6-1 and TRBJ2-7; 7 bases are a match to TRBD1. CDR3 sequence: CASSEPGQLPYEQYF. CDR3 DNA sequence: TGTGCCAGCAGTGAGCCGGGACAGCTCCCCTACGAGCAGTACTTC.